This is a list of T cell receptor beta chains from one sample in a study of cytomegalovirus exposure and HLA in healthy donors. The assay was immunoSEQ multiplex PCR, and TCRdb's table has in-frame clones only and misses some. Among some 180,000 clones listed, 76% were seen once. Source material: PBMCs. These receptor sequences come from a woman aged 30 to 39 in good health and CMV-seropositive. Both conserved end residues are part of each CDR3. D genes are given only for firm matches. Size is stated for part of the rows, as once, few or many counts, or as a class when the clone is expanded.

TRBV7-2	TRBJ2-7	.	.	CASSLTGTPVEQYF	TGTGCCAGCAGCCTCACCGGGACACCTGTCGAGCAGTACTTC
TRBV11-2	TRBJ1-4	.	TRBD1	CASSLRQGPKLFF	TGTGCCAGCAGTCTAAGACAGGGCCCCAAACTGTTTTTT
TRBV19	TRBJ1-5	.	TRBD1	CASGTGFQPQHF	TGTGCTTCCGGGACAGGGTTTCAGCCCCAGCATTTT
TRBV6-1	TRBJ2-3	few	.	CASSQGGTYTDTQYF	TGTGCCAGCAGCCAAGGGGGAACTTACACAGATACGCAGTATTTT
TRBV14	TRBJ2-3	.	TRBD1	CASSQGQGIADTQYF	TGTGCCAGCAGCCAAGGACAGGGTATTGCAGATACGCAGTATTTT
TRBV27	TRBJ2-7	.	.	CASSLTRVKNEQYF	TGTGCCAGCAGTTTAACCAGGGTCAAGAACGAGCAGTACTTC
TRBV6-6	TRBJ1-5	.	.	CASRPGRDNQPQHF	TGTGCCAGCAGACCCGGGAGGGACAATCAGCCCCAGCATTTT
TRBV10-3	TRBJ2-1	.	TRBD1	CAISPTGGDGNEQFF	TGTGCCATCAGTCCCACAGGGGGCGATGGGAATGAGCAGTTCTTC
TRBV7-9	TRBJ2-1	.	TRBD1	CASIPGQGANEQFF	TGTGCCAGTATTCCGGGACAGGGGGCCAATGAGCAGTTCTTC
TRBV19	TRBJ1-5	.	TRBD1	CASIAGGVNQPQHF	TGTGCCAGTATCGCAGGGGGCGTCAATCAGCCCCAGCATTTT
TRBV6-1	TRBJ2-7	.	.	CASSETGLNEQYF	TGTGCCAGCAGTGAAACAGGATTAAACGAGCAGTACTTC
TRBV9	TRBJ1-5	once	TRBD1	CAVPTGGAGQPQHF	TGTGCCGTCCCTACAGGGGGCGCTGGACAGCCCCAGCATTTT
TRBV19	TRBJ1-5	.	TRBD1	CASSSRDRGSNQPQHF	TGTGCCAGTAGTAGCCGGGACAGGGGCAGCAATCAGCCCCAGCATTTT
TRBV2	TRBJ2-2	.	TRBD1	CASSPRTGGAGELFF	TGTGCCAGCAGTCCTAGGACAGGGGGGGCCGGGGAGCTGTTTTTT
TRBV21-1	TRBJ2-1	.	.	CASTGSRGGAYNEQFF	TGTGCCAGCACCGGGTCGAGGGGAGGGGCCTACAATGAGCAGTTCTTC
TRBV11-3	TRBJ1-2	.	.	CASSPRQDGTYGYTF	TGTGCCAGCAGCCCAAGACAGGACGGAACCTATGGCTACACCTTC
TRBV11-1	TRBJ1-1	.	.	CASSTRVNTEAFF	TGTGCCAGCAGCACGCGGGTAAACACTGAAGCTTTCTTT
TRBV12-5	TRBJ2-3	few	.	CASGPPADTQYF	TGTGCTAGTGGTCCCCCGGCAGATACGCAGTATTTT
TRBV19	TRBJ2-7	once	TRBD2	CASSIPSGGTPYEQYF	TGTGCCAGTAGTATCCCTAGCGGGGGGACTCCCTACGAGCAGTACTTC
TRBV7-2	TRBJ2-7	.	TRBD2	CASSSGLAYEQYF	TGTGCCAGCAGCTCTGGACTAGCCTACGAGCAGTACTTC
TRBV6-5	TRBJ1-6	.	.	CASRLNSYNSPLHF	TGTGCCAGCAGGTTAAACTCCTATAATTCACCCCTCCACTTT
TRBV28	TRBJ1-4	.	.	CASSLGGGTNEKLFF	TGTGCCAGCAGTTTAGGGGGGGGGACTAATGAAAAACTGTTTTTT
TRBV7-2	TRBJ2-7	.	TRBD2	CASSSGLAGGINSYEQYF	TGTGCCAGCAGCTCGGGACTAGCGGGGGGGATAAACTCCTACGAGCAGTACTTC
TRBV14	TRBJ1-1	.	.	CASSQGLGGRSEAFF	TGTGCCAGCAGCCAAGGGCTGGGAGGAAGGTCTGAAGCTTTCTTT
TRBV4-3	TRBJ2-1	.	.	CASSHYRYNEQFF	TGCGCCAGCAGCCACTACAGGTACAATGAGCAGTTCTTC
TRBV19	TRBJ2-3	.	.	CASGKGHTDTQYF	TGTGCCAGTGGGAAGGGGCACACAGATACGCAGTATTTT
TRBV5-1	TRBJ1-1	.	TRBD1	CASSTVQGDTEAFF	TGCGCCAGCAGCACCGTACAGGGGGACACTGAAGCTTTCTTT
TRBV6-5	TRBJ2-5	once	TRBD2	CASWRGGYQETQYF	TGTGCCAGCTGGCGGGGGGGGTACCAAGAGACCCAGTACTTC
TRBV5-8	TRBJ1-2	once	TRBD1	CASSWDRGRDGYTF	TGTGCCAGCAGCTGGGACAGGGGGCGAGATGGCTACACCTTC
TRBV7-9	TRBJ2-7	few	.	CASSPGMRPYEQYF	TGTGCCAGCAGCCCCGGGATGCGACCCTACGAGCAGTACTTC
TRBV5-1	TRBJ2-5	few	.	CASSLGRRDQETQYF	TGCGCCAGCAGCTTGGGACGGAGAGACCAAGAGACCCAGTACTTC
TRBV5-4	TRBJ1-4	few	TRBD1	CASSSGQGEEKLFF	TGTGCCAGCAGCTCGGGACAGGGGGAAGAAAAACTGTTTTTT
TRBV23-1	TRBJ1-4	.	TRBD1	CANEQGARRKLFF	TGCGCCAATGAACAGGGGGCTAGACGAAAACTGTTTTTT
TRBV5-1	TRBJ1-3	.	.	CASSLAGGSAGNTIYF	TGCGCCAGCAGCTTGGCCGGGGGATCTGCTGGAAACACCATATATTTT
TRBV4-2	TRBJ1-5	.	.	CASSQGLNSLGSPQHF	TGTGCCAGCAGCCAAGGTTTGAACAGCCTCGGAAGCCCCCAGCATTTT
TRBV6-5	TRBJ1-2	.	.	CASSRGGLSYGYTF	TGTGCCAGCAGTCGGGGGGGGCTGAGCTATGGCTACACCTTC
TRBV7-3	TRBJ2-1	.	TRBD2	CASSLSGGAYNEQFF	TGTGCCAGCAGTCTCAGCGGGGGGGCCTACAATGAGCAGTTCTTC
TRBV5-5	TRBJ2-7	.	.	CASSFQRRVSEQYF	TGTGCCAGCAGCTTCCAGAGGCGGGTGAGTGAGCAGTACTTC
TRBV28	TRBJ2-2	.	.	CASSPHSPGELFF	TGTGCCAGCAGTCCCCACTCTCCTGGGGAGCTGTTTTTT